The 32 T cell receptor beta chains presented below share a single source sample, sequenced in a study of T cells in Graves' hyperthyroidism and ophthalmopathy. The CDR3 regions of TCR beta were amplified from RNA transcripts. A first-round RT-PCR of the TCR CDR3 used the HTBI primer set. One entry per CDR3 protein results from TCRdb running MiXCR on the multiplex PCR reads. The table shows 500,000 to 700,000 distinct CDR3 sequences, with around 17% occurring only once. Sequences were obtained from blood. These receptors were collected from a woman between 18 and 29 years old with Graves' hyperthyroidism.

This clonotype was observed many times. The V call is TRBV4-1, the J call TRBJ1-2; D not certain. V lost 2 bases to trimming and J lost 6 bases, with 10 bases between them. Germline assignment: CDR1 MGHRA and CDR2 YSYEKL. This CDR3 contains 13 residues. The CDR3 loop is CASSQQNRDGYTF. CDR3 in DNA: TGCGCCAGCAGCCAACAGAATCGGGATGGCTACACCTTC.

V usage is TRBV5-1 and J usage is TRBJ2-5; D possibly corresponds to TRBD2 (6 bases). V was pared by 0 bases and J by 3 bases, with 6 bases between. The CDR3 totals 13 residues. Germline loops: CDR1 SGHRS, CDR2 YFSETQ. The CDR3 is CASSLASEETQYF. The CDR3 region has the DNA TGCGCCAGCAGCTTGGCTAGCGAAGAGACCCAGTACTTC.

This clonotype was seen at least ten times. The CDR3 DNA sequence: TGTGCCACCAGCAACCGACAGGGCCGTGAAAAACTGTTTTTT. This translates into CATSNRQGREKLFF. J is TRBJ1-4 and V is TRBV15; 7 nucleotides match TRBD1. The germline V gene has CDR1 LNHNV and CDR2 YYDKDF (reference sequence). This CDR3 spans 14 amino acids. V gave up 4 bases and J gave up 7 bases; unmatched junction bases: 6.

Worth noting for this clonotype: A read error may explain this, as a much larger clone is one base away. The rearrangement uses TRBV20-1 and TRBJ1-2, with D perhaps matching TRBD1 (6 bases). The CDR3 covers 13 residues. Trimming took 5 bases from V and 2 from J, leaving 12 bases between them. CDR1 is DFQATT and CDR2 is SNEGSKA in the germline V gene (reference sequence). The CDR3 loop is CSAPNQGNYGYTF. CDR3 nucleotides: TGCAGTGCTCCAAACCAGGGGAACTATGGCTACACCTTC.

The chain couples TRBV27 to TRBJ1-1; D possibly corresponds to TRBD1 (6 bases). The CDR3 has 14 amino acids. Germline values: CDR1 MNHEY, CDR2 SMNVEV (reference sequence). Trimming removed 0 bases from V and 4 bases from J, with 9 bases in between. In DNA, the CDR3 is TGTGCCAGCAGTTTATCCAGGGGAGCCACTGAAGCTTTCTTT. Encoded protein: CASSLSRGATEAFF.

This clonotype was observed many times. V and J are TRBV12-3 or TRBV12-4 and TRBJ1-6; 8 bases match TRBD1. The CDR3 covers 15 residues. V shed 5 bases, J shed 6 bases, and the junction held 6 bases outside the gene matches. The DNA of the CDR3 is TGTGCCAGCAGTGCGACAGGGGAGGCTAATTCACCCCTCCACTTT. The encoded protein is CASSATGEANSPLHF.

This clonotype was recorded at least ten times. Here the CDR3 reads CASSLGPLGSYNEQFF. The CDR3 DNA is TGTGCCAGCAGTTTGGGCCCGTTGGGCTCCTACAATGAGCAGTTCTTC. The rearrangement joins TRBV12-3 or TRBV12-4 to TRBJ2-1, with D uncertain. Trimming removed 3 bases from V and 0 bases from J, with 12 bases in between. The CDR3 spans 16 residues.

The V gene is TRBV4-1, the J gene TRBJ1-5, with no clear D. Trimming stripped 4 bases from V and 3 bases from J, with 16 bases between. The CDR3 spans 16 residues. Germline assignment: CDR1 MGHRA and CDR2 YSYEKL. For the CDR3, the DNA is TGCGCCAGCAGCCGAGAGGTGGGTCTTGACAATCAGCCCCAGCATTTT. It translates to CASSREVGLDNQPQHF.

The chain carries TRBV6-5 and TRBJ2-2, with a weak D call TRBD2 (6 bases). This CDR3 contains 14 residues. Trimming took off 7 bases at V and 2 bases at J, with 11 bases between the two ends. Germline CDR1 and CDR2: MNHEY and SVGAGI. CDR3 in DNA: TGTGCCAGCACTTGGAGGGCAAACACCGGGGAGCTGTTTTTT. Translating it yields CASTWRANTGELFF.

This rearrangement joins TRBV7-2 to TRBJ2-7; TRBD2 matches at 11 bases. This CDR3 is built from 16 residues. Germline V CDR1 and CDR2: SGHTA, FQGNSA. The junction had 8 bases not matched to a gene; V was cut back by 5 bases and J by 2 bases. The CDR3 spells CASSLLAGGLTYEQYF. The CDR3 DNA reads TGTGCCAGCAGCCTGTTAGCGGGGGGGCTAACCTACGAGCAGTACTTC.

This clonotype was recorded only once. The CDR3: CASSVVSGLDYNEQFF. The DNA of the CDR3 is TGTGCCAGCAGCGTAGTGTCAGGACTAGACTACAATGAGCAGTTCTTC. This rearrangement joins TRBV9 to TRBJ2-1, with 7 positions matching TRBD2. CDR1 and CDR2 (germline): SGDLS, YYNGEE. V shed 0 bases and J 3 bases; nucleotides not matched to a gene: 6. CDR3 length: 16 amino acids.

The chain is built from TRBV12-3 or TRBV12-4 and TRBJ1-4; weak D call: TRBD1 (6 bases). This CDR3 contains 16 residues. V was trimmed by 7 bases and J by 7 bases, leaving 22 bases between them. The CDR3 region is CASTLRTPQGGEKLFF. In DNA form, the CDR3 reads TGTGCCAGCACTCTCCGAACACCTCAAGGGGGTGAAAAACTGTTTTTT.

This clonotype appeared many times. J is TRBJ2-3 and V is TRBV2; D unresolved. V lost 9 bases, J lost 0 bases, and 10 bases lay in between. CDR1 SNHLY and CDR2 FYNNEI come from the germline V gene. This CDR3 contains 13 residues. CDR3: CARDAESTDTQYF. CDR3 nucleotide sequence: TGTGCCAGGGACGCAGAGAGCACAGATACGCAGTATTTT. The full variable domain, completed using reference TRBV2 and TRBJ2-3, is EPEVTQTPSHQVTQMGQEVILRCVPISNHLYFYWYRQILGQKVEFLVSFYNNEISEKSEIFDDQFSVERPDGSNFTLKIRSTKLEDSAMYFCARDAESTDTQYFGPGTRLTVL.

The V and J genes are TRBV4-1 and TRBJ2-5; possible D gene TRBD1, 5 bases. V lost 1 base and J 3 bases, leaving 12 bases between the germline ends. The CDR3 extends over 15 amino acids. Germline CDR1 and CDR2: MGHRA and YSYEKL. The CDR3 loop is CASSQVTRVEETQYF. The CDR3, as DNA: TGCGCCAGCAGCCAAGTGACCAGGGTGGAAGAGACCCAGTACTTC.

The V and J genes are TRBV25-1 and TRBJ2-1, with 9 bases fitting TRBD2. This CDR3 is 14 amino acids long. The trim removed 6 bases at V and 8 bases at J, leaving 8 bases unmatched. Germline assignment: CDR1 MGHDK and CDR2 SYGVNS. In DNA form, the CDR3 reads TGTGCCAGCAGGGGGGCGGGAGGGCCCTATGAGCAGTTCTTC. Translating gives CASRGAGGPYEQFF. The complete variable domain, with remaining parts taken from reference TRBV25-1 and TRBJ2-1, reads EADIYQTPRYLVIGTGKKITLECSQTMGHDKMYWYQQDPGMELHLIHYSYGVNSTEKGDLSSESTVSRIRTEHFPLTLESARPSHTSQYLCASRGAGGPYEQFFGPGTRLTVL.

V gene TRBV27 combines with J gene TRBJ2-3; the match to TRBD1 covers 9 bases. Germline CDR1 MNHEY, CDR2 SMNVEV (reference sequence). V lost 5 bases, J lost 1 base, and 7 bases stayed unmatched. The length of the CDR3 is 16 residues. CDR3 region: CASSNYRDRGTDTQYF. The CDR3 DNA sequence: TGTGCCAGCAGTAACTACCGGGACAGGGGCACAGATACGCAGTATTTT.

Remarks on this clonotype: No conserved phenylalanine or tryptophan ends this CDR3, so it is likely a read error. The V gene is TRBV14, the J gene TRBJ1-1, with no clear D. The CDR3 has 15 amino acids. Germline V CDR1 and CDR2: SGHDN, FVKESK. V was cut by 2 bases and J by 0 bases, with 10 bases left in between. CDR3 sequence (DNA): TGTGCCAGCAGCCAATTTCCAGGAGTGAACACTGAAGCTTTCTCT. This translates into CASSQFPGVNTEAFS.

This chain uses TRBV5-6 with TRBJ2-4, with TRBD2 matching over 10 bases. V lost 6 bases and J lost 2; bases outside the gene matches: 14. Germline V lookup: CDR1 SGHDT, CDR2 YYEEEE. CDR3 length equals 18 residues. CDR3 nucleotide sequence: TGTGCCAGCATCTGGGATCTAGCGGGAGTAGGAACCAAAAACATTCAGTACTTC. Its protein is CASIWDLAGVGTKNIQYF.

Many counts were recorded for this clonotype. The chain carries TRBV6-1 and TRBJ2-3, with 8 bases identical to TRBD1. The trim removed 11 bases at V and 1 base at J, leaving 2 bases unmatched. The CDR3 has 12 residues. CDR1 is MNHNS and CDR2 is SASEGT in the germline V gene. Here the CDR3 DNA reads TGTGCCTCGGGACAGGGCACAGATACGCAGTATTTT. The encoded protein is CASGQGTDTQYF.

The table lists this clonotype with a few counts. CDR3 in amino acids: CASSLEVAGGHYTDTQYF. The CDR3 region has the DNA TGTGCCAGCAGCTTAGAAGTGGCGGGGGGGCATTACACAGATACGCAGTATTTT. The chain couples TRBV7-6 to TRBJ2-3; TRBD2 matches 9 bases. CDR1 is SGHVS, CDR2 FNYEAQ, per germline. V was clipped by 1 base and J by 2 bases; unmatched bases: 10. This CDR3 contains 18 residues.

The chain employs TRBV29-1 and TRBJ1-2, with D uncertain. The V gene's germline CDR1 is SQVTM and CDR2 ANQGSEA. This CDR3 comprises 10 residues. V was shortened by 0 bases and J by 4 bases, with 0 bases between the two germline ends. The CDR3 is CSVEDYGYTF. The DNA of the CDR3 is TGCAGCGTTGAAGACTATGGCTACACCTTC.

This clonotype has ten or more counts. The rearrangement joins TRBV20-1 to TRBJ1-4, with 9 bases matching TRBD1. The CDR3 is made up of 13 amino acids. CDR1 is DFQATT, CDR2 SNEGSKA, per germline (reference sequence). V dropped 5 bases and J dropped 4; count of bases not matched to a gene: 2. This chain's CDR3 is CSAPTGGNEKLFF. The CDR3, as DNA: TGCAGTGCTCCGACAGGGGGTAATGAAAAACTGTTTTTT.

This clonotype occurred a few times. The chain uses TRBV5-6 and TRBJ1-5; 8 nucleotides agree with TRBD1. CDR3 size: 14 residues. J lost 6 bases, V lost 3 bases, and 5 bases had no gene match. The germline CDR1 and CDR2 sequences are SGHDT and YYEEEE. The CDR3 bases are TGTGCCAGCAGCTCTGACAGGGGAGCTCAGCCCCAGCATTTT. It encodes CASSSDRGAQPQHF.

This clonotype was recorded many times. This chain connects TRBV12-3 or TRBV12-4 to TRBJ2-1, with 10 bases matching TRBD1. The CDR3 is 15 residues long. Germline trimming cut 6 bases from V and 6 bases from J; bases unmatched to any gene: 8. The CDR3 loop is CASSLPGQGRNEQFF. CDR3 nucleotide sequence: TGTGCCAGCAGCTTACCGGGACAGGGGCGCAATGAGCAGTTCTTC.

This clonotype was found many times. The chain combines TRBV7-2 with TRBJ2-5, with a possible D match to TRBD1 (6 bases). Trimming took off 6 bases at V and 0 bases at J, with 8 bases between the two ends. Per germline, CDR1 SGHTA and CDR2 FQGNSA. CDR3 length equals 13 residues. Here the CDR3 DNA reads TGTGCCAGCAGTCGGACAGACCAAGAGACCCAGTACTTC. The encoded protein is CASSRTDQETQYF.

Only a few counts were recorded for this clonotype. V gene TRBV6-5 combines with J gene TRBJ2-7; the D gene could be TRBD1 or TRBD2 (6 bases each). The V end lost 2 bases, the J end lost 7 bases, and 12 bases lay between the germline ends. CDR3 length: 13 amino acids. Germline assignment: CDR1 MNHEY and CDR2 SVGAGI. CDR3 protein: CASSYRGDREQYF. Here the CDR3 DNA reads TGTGCCAGCAGTTACAGGGGGGACCGAGAGCAGTACTTC.

This clonotype was detected ten times or more. This sequence joins TRBV11-2 and TRBJ2-7; TRBD2 matches 10 bases. Germline V gene sequence: CDR1 SGHAT, CDR2 FQNNGV. Trimming removed 6 bases from V and 4 bases from J; junction bases left unmatched: 3. The CDR3 spans 13 residues. The CDR3: CASSLGLAYEQYF. CDR3 nucleotides: TGTGCCAGCAGTCTGGGACTAGCGTACGAGCAGTACTTC.

This clonotype was detected ten times or more. V and J are TRBV20-1 and TRBJ2-7, with D possibly being TRBD2 (6 bases). The CDR3 extends over 14 amino acids. Trimming took 6 bases from V and 1 from J, leaving 16 bases between them. CDR1 DFQATT and CDR2 SNEGSKA come from the germline V gene (reference sequence). The CDR3 region has the DNA TGCAGTGCCACCAAGCGGGTTGGGTCCTACGAGCAGTACTTC. As protein: CSATKRVGSYEQYF.

This clonotype was seen a handful of times. The V and J genes are TRBV12-3 or TRBV12-4 and TRBJ2-1, with 12 bases that match TRBD2. The V gene end was trimmed by 5 bases and the J gene end by 6 bases; junction bases not matched to a gene: 20. The CDR3 sequence is 20 residues long. Written as DNA, the CDR3 is TGTGCCAGCAGTCCAATGGGCTTAATGACTAGCGGGGGCTCGGGCAATGAGCAGTTCTTC. Its protein product is CASSPMGLMTSGGSGNEQFF.

The J gene is TRBJ1-3, the V gene TRBV2; D uncertain. The V end was cut by 5 bases, the J end by 0 bases, with 8 bases between. CDR3 length equals 14 residues. The germline CDR1 and CDR2 sequences are SNHLY and FYNNEI. The CDR3 reads CASSFDYSGNTIYF. The CDR3 nucleotides read TGTGCCAGCAGTTTCGACTACTCTGGAAACACCATATATTTT. The complete variable domain, with remaining parts taken from reference TRBV2 and TRBJ1-3, reads EPEVTQTPSHQVTQMGQEVILRCVPISNHLYFYWYRQILGQKVEFLVSFYNNEISEKSEIFDDQFSVERPDGSNFTLKIRSTKLEDSAMYFCASSFDYSGNTIYFGEGSWLTVV.

Regarding this clonotype: Relative to the germline gene, one junction end is altered; a read error may explain this. CDR3 coding DNA: TGTGCCAGCAGCTTAGCAGGGTTTGCAACTAATGAAAACCTGTTTTTT. Translating it yields CASSLAGFATNENLFF. V is TRBV7-2 and J is TRBJ1-4; D is unclear. Per the germline V gene, CDR1 is SGHTA and CDR2 is FQGNSA. The CDR3 totals 16 residues.

The chain is built from TRBV6-2 or TRBV6-3 and TRBJ1-2; D is possibly TRBD1 (6 bases). CDR1 MNHEY and CDR2 SVGEGT come from the germline V gene. CDR3 length: 13 residues. Between the trimmed V and J ends, which lost 0 bases and 12 bases, there was a span of 14 bases. The CDR3 DNA reads TGTGCCAGCAGTTACTCCGTCGCAGGGGATGACACCTTC. It encodes CASSYSVAGDDTF.